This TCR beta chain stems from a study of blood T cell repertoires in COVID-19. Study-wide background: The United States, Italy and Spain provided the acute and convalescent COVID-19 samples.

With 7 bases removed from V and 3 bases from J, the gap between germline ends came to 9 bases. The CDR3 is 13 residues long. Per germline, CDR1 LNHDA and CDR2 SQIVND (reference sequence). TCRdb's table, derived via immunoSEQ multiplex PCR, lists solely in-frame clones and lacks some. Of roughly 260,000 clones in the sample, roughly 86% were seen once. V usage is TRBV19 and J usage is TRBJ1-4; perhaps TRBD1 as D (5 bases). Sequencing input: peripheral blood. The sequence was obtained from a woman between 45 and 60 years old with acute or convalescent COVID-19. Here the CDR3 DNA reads TGTGCCAGTACCAGGGCCCCTAATGAAAAACTGTTTTTT. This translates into CASTRAPNEKLFF.